The rows below give T cell receptor beta chains drawn from one sample of a study of cytomegalovirus exposure and HLA in healthy donors. Assay: immunoSEQ multiplex PCR; the TCRdb copy retains only in-frame clones and omits some. The sample shows 150,000 to 200,000 clones, 81% of them seen only once. The sample comprised PBMCs. These receptor sequences come from a woman in her 30s in good health and CMV-seronegative. CDR3s include the opening cysteine and the closing phenylalanine or tryptophan. The order of the fields is CDR3 DNA, CDR3 protein, D gene, J gene, V gene, clone size. The D gene is left open where the match is weak. Not every row has a clone size; where given, it reads once, few, many or a size class.

TGCGCCAGCAGCTTGTCAGGAGGGAGGTACGAGCAGTACTTC CASSLSGGRYEQYF . TRBJ2-7 TRBV5-1 few
TGTGCCTGGAGTGTAGAGACTAGCGGTTACAATGAGCAGTTCTTC CAWSVETSGYNEQFF TRBD2 TRBJ2-1 TRBV30 .
TGTGCCTGGAGTTGGGAGTTAACGGGTAGTTCACCCCTCCACTTT CAWSWELTGSSPLHF . TRBJ1-6 TRBV30 few
TGTGCCAGAAGATCAGAGAGGGGCTACACCTTC CARRSERGYTF . TRBJ1-2 TRBV5-3 .
TGTGCCAGCCGGAGTTACAATGAGCAGTTCTTC CASRSYNEQFF . TRBJ2-1 TRBV6-1 .
TGTGCCACCAGCTCTTGGGACAGCAATAATCAGCCCCAGCATTTT CATSSWDSNNQPQHF TRBD1 TRBJ1-5 TRBV15 .
TGTGCCTGGAACCACTTGGATTCACCCCTCCACTTT CAWNHLDSPLHF . TRBJ1-6 TRBV30 .
TGTGCCAGCAGAACGGGACAGGGGAACACTGAAGCTTTCTTT CASRTGQGNTEAFF TRBD1 TRBJ1-1 TRBV11-2 .
TGTGCCAGCACCTTGGCGGGAGTCGGAAGTTACGAGCAGTACTTC CASTLAGVGSYEQYF TRBD2 TRBJ2-7 TRBV27 .
TGTGCCAGCAGTTACGGGCAGGACATTTTGTACTTC CASSYGQDILYF . TRBJ2-7 TRBV6-6 .
TGTGCCAGCAGTTCAGAGGACAGGGGAAACTACGAGCAGTACTTC CASSSEDRGNYEQYF TRBD1 TRBJ2-7 TRBV6-6 .
TGTGCCTGGGGGACTACGCTCGGGTCAAGCTCCTACAATGAGCAGTTCTTC CAWGTTLGSSSYNEQFF TRBD2 TRBJ2-1 TRBV30 .
TGTGCCAGCAGCCAATTAAAAGGAGCGGGTTTTGTTAATGAGCAGTTCTTC CASSQLKGAGFVNEQFF . TRBJ2-1 TRBV14 .
TGTGCCAGTACAGACAGGGGGCGTTCAATCTATGGCTACACCTTC CASTDRGRSIYGYTF TRBD1 TRBJ1-2 TRBV19 .
TGCGCCAGCACCCCACTGACAGGGGGAGGGTACAATGAGCAGTTCTTC CASTPLTGGGYNEQFF TRBD1 TRBJ2-1 TRBV5-1 .
TGTGCCAGCACCCTCCTCAGGGGGCAAGGGAATGGCTACACCTTC CASTLLRGQGNGYTF TRBD1 TRBJ1-2 TRBV5-5 .
TGTGCCAGCAGCTCTACGGGACTCAATGAGCAGTTCTTC CASSSTGLNEQFF . TRBJ2-1 TRBV7-9 .
TGTGCCAGTAGTGCGAATTCACCCCTCCACTTT CASSANSPLHF . TRBJ1-6 TRBV19 few
TGTGCCTGGAAGCGGGAAGCCATTTACAGGGTAGAAGCCGGGGAGCTGTTTTTT CAWKREAIYRVEAGELFF . TRBJ2-2 TRBV30 .
TGTGCCTGGAGCTCAACAGGGGACTCACCCCTCCACTTT CAWSSTGDSPLHF TRBD1 TRBJ1-6 TRBV30 .
TGCAGCGTTGATTTGGGGACAGGGTCTACTGAGCAGTTCTTC CSVDLGTGSTEQFF TRBD1 TRBJ2-1 TRBV29-1 .
TGCGCCAGCAGCCAAGAGGTGGGCACGAACACCGGGGAGCTGTTTTTT CASSQEVGTNTGELFF . TRBJ2-2 TRBV4-1 .
TGTGCCAGCAGTCTGCTGGGAGTCGCCTACGAGCAGTACTTC CASSLLGVAYEQYF . TRBJ2-7 TRBV6-1 .
TGCAGCGTGAAAACAGGGAGCAATCAGCCCCAGCATTTT CSVKTGSNQPQHF . TRBJ1-5 TRBV29-1 .
TGTGCCAGTGGTGGGGCAGTCTACGAGCAGTACTTC CASGGAVYEQYF . TRBJ2-7 TRBV19 .
TGTGCCTGGAGCTTGACAGGGCGACTCGATGGCTACACCTTC CAWSLTGRLDGYTF TRBD1 TRBJ1-2 TRBV30 few
TGCGCCAGCAGCTGGGCCGCGAACACCGGGGAGCTGTTTTTT CASSWAANTGELFF . TRBJ2-2 TRBV5-1 .
TGTGCCAGCAGCCAAGATCGGGGACAGGGGTTATATTCACCCCTCCACTTT CASSQDRGQGLYSPLHF TRBD1 TRBJ1-6 TRBV4-2 .
TGTGCCAGCAGCGTCCGGACTAGCGGCTACGAGCAGTACTTC CASSVRTSGYEQYF TRBD2 TRBJ2-7 TRBV9 once
TGCGCCAGCAGCAGACTAGCGGGAGGGCCGAACGGGGAGCTGTTTTTT CASSRLAGGPNGELFF TRBD2 TRBJ2-2 TRBV5-1 .
TGTGCCAGCACCCCAGCTATAACAGACTATGGCTACACCTTC CASTPAITDYGYTF . TRBJ1-2 TRBV28 .
TGCGCCAGCAGTGTCCGGCAGGGCTCGAACACTGAAGCTTTCTTT CASSVRQGSNTEAFF . TRBJ1-1 TRBV10-1 few
TGTGCCAGCAGCGTCTCAATACTTAACTATGGCTACACCTTC CASSVSILNYGYTF . TRBJ1-2 TRBV14 .
TGTGCAAGTCGCACCCGGGACAGAAACTATGGCTACACCTTC CASRTRDRNYGYTF . TRBJ1-2 TRBV12-2 .
TGTGCCAGCAGTGAAACCGGACAGGGCCACGGCTACACCTTC CASSETGQGHGYTF TRBD1 TRBJ1-2 TRBV25-1 once
TGTGCCAGCAGTGACGAAAGGACAGGGGCAAGAGATACTGAAGCTTTCTTT CASSDERTGARDTEAFF TRBD1 TRBJ1-1 TRBV6-4 .
TGTGCCAGCAGCCCGGGGTGGAGTCAGCCCCAGCATTTT CASSPGWSQPQHF . TRBJ1-5 TRBV5-6 .
TGCGCCAGCAGCTGGGGACAGGGGGCGAATTCACCCCTCCACTTT CASSWGQGANSPLHF TRBD1 TRBJ1-6 TRBV5-1 .
TGCGCCAGCAGCTGGGGACTCCCTGGATGGGAGACCCAGTACTTC CASSWGLPGWETQYF . TRBJ2-5 TRBV5-1 .
TGTGCCAGCAGTTACTCGAACGGGGTAAACACCATATATTTT CASSYSNGVNTIYF . TRBJ1-3 TRBV6-5 .
TGTGCCAGCAGTCCGGACAGGGATCGGGATGAAAAACTGTTTTTT CASSPDRDRDEKLFF TRBD1 TRBJ1-4 TRBV27 .
TGTGCCAGTAGTATAGGGCCGGGAAGGGCTTTCTTT CASSIGPGRAFF . TRBJ1-1 TRBV19 few
TGTGCCAGTGCCGCCGGGACAGACAATTCACCCCTCCACTTT CASAAGTDNSPLHF TRBD1 TRBJ1-6 TRBV6-6 few
TGCGCCAGCAGCCAAACAGGACCCTACGAGCAGTACTTC CASSQTGPYEQYF . TRBJ2-7 TRBV5-1 .
TGTGCCAGCAGTTTGGGGGGGCGACCAGATACGCAGTATTTT CASSLGGRPDTQYF . TRBJ2-3 TRBV28 .
TGTGCCAGCAGCCAAACCGGGACAGTATCCTACGAGCAGTACTTC CASSQTGTVSYEQYF TRBD1 TRBJ2-7 TRBV4-2 few
TGTGCCAGCTCACCCGTGACAGGGGATCGCAATCAGCCCCAGCATTTT CASSPVTGDRNQPQHF TRBD1 TRBJ1-5 TRBV18 .
TGCGCCAGCAGATGGACAAAGAACACTGAAGCTTTCTTT CASRWTKNTEAFF . TRBJ1-1 TRBV5-1 .
TGTGCCTGGAGTGCCATTGAAGACAGGGGCTACGAGCAGTACTTC CAWSAIEDRGYEQYF TRBD1 TRBJ2-7 TRBV30 .
TGTGCCAGTAAGCGAGATAGCTACAATGAGCAGTTCTTC CASKRDSYNEQFF . TRBJ2-1 TRBV19 .